These 7 T cell receptor beta chains share one sample of origin, sequenced in a study of CD8 T cells in Susac syndrome. The authors reverse transcribed about 0.5 to 1 ug RNA with random hexamers. MiXCR was run by TCRdb on the immunoSEQ multiplex PCR reads, yielding one entry per CDR3 protein. This table has under 200,000 distinct CDR3 sequences, 90% to 95% appearing once. The sample taken for sequencing was CD4+ T cells from PBMCs. The receptors stem from a human donor with Susac syndrome.

This clonotype was counted a single time. This chain uses TRBV5-1 with TRBJ2-4, with 7 nucleotides matching TRBD1. V was pared by 4 bases and J by 1 base, with 8 bases of the junction left unmatched. Germline CDR1 and CDR2: SGHRS and YFSETQ. CDR3 length: 16 residues. DNA for the CDR3: TGCGCCAGCAGCCCGGGCATGGGACAGGCCAAAAACATTCAGTACTTC. As protein: CASSPGMGQAKNIQYF.

As to this clonotype: The junction shows a germline mismatch at one end, possibly a read error. The rearrangement uses TRBV20-1 and TRBJ1-1; D is unclear. The CDR3 consists of 12 residues. Germline V gene sequence: CDR1 DFQATT, CDR2 SNEGSKA (reference sequence). CDR3 loop: CSARTANTEVFF. In DNA, the CDR3 is TGCAGTGCAAGGACGGCCAACACTGAAGTTTTCTTT.

Details on this clonotype: Its ends do not fully match the called genes, so a read error is possible. V usage is TRBV15 and J usage is TRBJ1-1; possible D gene TRBD1, 6 bases. Looked up from germline, CDR1 is LNHNV and CDR2 is YYDKDF (reference sequence). This CDR3 is 12 amino acids long. CDR3 loop: CTTSRGGAEAFF. Here the CDR3 DNA reads TGTACCACCAGCAGGGGAGGAGCTGAAGCTTTCTTT.

This clonotype appeared a single time. The chain joins TRBV4-2 to TRBJ1-2, with a weak D call TRBD1 (5 bases). Germline CDR1 LGHNA, CDR2 YNFKEQ. The CDR3 is made up of 16 amino acids. Trimming removed 4 bases from V and 0 bases from J, with 15 bases in between. The CDR3 loop is CASSRGNGDTNYGYTF. The CDR3 DNA reads as TGTGCCAGCAGCCGGGGGAACGGGGATACTAACTATGGCTACACCTTC.

The chain carries TRBV6-2 or TRBV6-3 and TRBJ1-2; no clear D. The V gene's germline CDR1 is MNHEY and CDR2 SVGEGT. This CDR3 has 12 residues. Trimming removed 5 bases at V and 8 bases at J, with 12 bases between. The CDR3 bases are TGTGCCAGCAGTAGCCCCCCGGGCGGCTACACCTTC. It encodes CASSSPPGGYTF.

In its sample, this clonotype was seen a few times. The chain uses TRBV30 and TRBJ2-7, with D possibly being TRBD1 (5 bases). The CDR3 is 15 amino acids. The V gene's germline CDR1 is GTSNPN and CDR2 SVGIG (reference sequence). V lost 2 bases and J lost 4, with 18 bases in between. This CDR3 is CAWSPSTVRGYEQYF. For the CDR3, the DNA is TGTGCCTGGAGTCCCTCGACAGTAAGGGGATACGAGCAGTACTTC.

The J gene is TRBJ2-1, the V gene TRBV7-3; D call uncertain. The V gene lost 5 bases and the J gene lost 8 bases, with 16 bases spanning the gap. Germline V gene sequence: CDR1 SGHTA, CDR2 FQGTGA. This CDR3 comprises 14 residues. CDR3 loop: CASSPAVETHEQFF. CDR3 nucleotides: TGTGCCAGCAGCCCCGCCGTGGAGACCCATGAGCAGTTCTTC.